This T cell receptor beta chain was recorded in a study of CD8 T cells in Susac syndrome. With random hexamers, roughly 0.5 to 1 ug RNA was reverse transcribed. One entry per CDR3 protein results from TCRdb running MiXCR on the immunoSEQ multiplex PCR reads. Of around 300,000 distinct CDR3 sequences in the sample, 70% to 90% were seen once. Trimming removed 4 bases from V and 1 base from J, with 11 bases in between. Germline V gene data show CDR1 as SGDLS and CDR2 as YYNGEE. The CDR3 has 14 residues. The chain couples TRBV9 to TRBJ1-1; no clear D. The receptor was isolated from a human donor with multiple sclerosis. Sequencing input: CD8+ T cells from PBMCs. CDR3 bases: TGTGCCAGCAGCACCCAGGAGGGGAACACTGAAGCTTTCTTT. Protein sequence: CASSTQEGNTEAFF.